This T cell receptor (beta chain) comes out of a study of shared clonotypes between healthy human individuals. Here immunoSEQ multiplex PCR was the method, and the copy in TCRdb shows in-frame clones only, minus some. The repertoire holds just over 2,000,000 clones, with about 95% as singletons. A word on this clone: Its antigen is not identified.

V dropped 3 bases and J dropped 3 bases, with 9 bases sitting between them. This CDR3 is 13 amino acids long. Germline CDR1 is MGHDK and CDR2 is SYGVNS. Whole-study findings and limits: On the whole, naive subsets had larger estimated richness than memory subsets had.

Participating donors were healthy, HIV-negative adults free of recent acute infections or vaccinations. Among the donors, all were Caucasian adults who lived in Nashville, Tennessee. Sequenced material: naive CD4+ T cells sorted from blood. Subset indicated: CD45RA+ positively selected. The receptor's source is a young man in good health. The V and J genes are TRBV25-1 and TRBJ2-7, with a possible D match to TRBD1 (5 bases). The CDR3 DNA is TGTGCCAGCAGTGATCAGGGATTCTACGAGCAGTACTTC. Translating gives CASSDQGFYEQYF.